The 8 T cell receptor beta chains in this list originate from one sample, sequenced in a study of CD8+ T cells in alopecia areata. Treatment denoted: oral pan-JAK inhibitor, 5-10 mg twice daily. The authors extracted RNA and reverse transcribed it into cDNA as the sequencing template. Sequencing was performed with immunoSEQ multiplex PCR; in TCRdb, only in-frame clones are kept and a portion is missing. The table includes 200,000 to 250,000 clones, 55% to 70% detected once. The specimen was CD4+ T cells sorted from blood, collected at week 4, from a patient treated with tofacitinib. The receptors derive from a human donor with alopecia areata.

The chain has TRBV30 and TRBJ2-6; the D is unclear. With 6 bases removed from V and 2 bases from J, the gap between germline ends came to 11 bases. The CDR3 contains 14 residues. Germline V CDR1 and CDR2: GTSNPN, SVGIG (reference sequence). The CDR3 sequence is CACRHLAGANVLTF. As DNA, the CDR3 is TGTGCCTGCAGACATTTAGCTGGGGCCAACGTCCTGACTTTC.

The chain recombines TRBV2 with TRBJ2-5; 7 bases match TRBD1. V trimming: 1 base; J trimming: 2 bases; junction bases outside the gene matches: 1. There are 14 residues in the CDR3. CDR1 is SNHLY and CDR2 is FYNNEI in the germline V gene. As DNA, the CDR3 is TGTGCCAGCAGTGAAGTGACAGGGCAAGAGACCCAGTACTTC. This gives the protein CASSEVTGQETQYF.

This chain links TRBV5-1 with TRBJ2-3, with D hard to call. Germline V CDR1 and CDR2: SGHRS, YFSETQ. This CDR3 spans 15 amino acids. Trimming shortened V by 0 bases and J by 2 bases, and 10 bases separated the two germline ends. CDR3: CASSLGAGPTDTQYF. CDR3 coding DNA: TGCGCCAGCAGCTTGGGGGCAGGACCCACAGATACGCAGTATTTT.

This clone was seen more than once but under ten times. The chain carries TRBV7-2 and TRBJ2-5; 8 bases are a match to TRBD2. Germline CDR1 reads SGHTA; CDR2 reads FQGNSA. V lost 2 bases, J lost 3 bases, and 2 bases stayed unmatched. The CDR3 spans 14 residues. DNA of the CDR3: TGTGCCAGCAGCTTAAGCGGGGGTAAAGAGACCCAGTACTTC. It yields the protein CASSLSGGKETQYF.

The gene calls are TRBV15 and TRBJ1-1; tentatively, D is TRBD1 (5 bases). V lost 6 bases to trimming and J lost 6 bases, with 14 bases between them. This CDR3 region has 13 residues. Germline CDR1 is LNHNV and CDR2 is YYDKDF (reference sequence). The CDR3 region is CATRNLGQAEAFF. DNA for the CDR3: TGTGCCACCAGGAATTTGGGGCAAGCTGAAGCTTTCTTT. Full variable domain (missing parts from reference TRBV15 and TRBJ1-1): DAMVIQNPRYQVTQFGKPVTLSCSQTLNHNVMYWYQQKSSQAPKLLFHYYDKDFNNEADTPDNFQSRRPNTSFCFLDIRSPGLGDTAMYLCATRNLGQAEAFFGQGTRLTVV.

This chain uses TRBV23-1 with TRBJ2-3; TRBD1 or TRBD2 may be the D gene (6 bases each). TRBV23-1 is recorded as an ORF, its role being uncertain. This CDR3 is built from 14 residues. V lost 8 bases and J 1 base, leaving 13 bases between the germline ends. In DNA form, the CDR3 reads TGCGCCAGCCCCCTGGGGGGCGGCACAGATACGCAGTATTTT. It specifies CASPLGGGTDTQYF.

The chain combines TRBV10-3 with TRBJ1-2; D is perhaps TRBD1 (5 bases). The germline gives CDR1 ENHRY, CDR2 SYGVKD. Trimming shortened V by 2 bases and J by 4 bases, and 5 bases separated the two germline ends. The CDR3 has 12 residues. Here the CDR3 reads CAISEGAYGYTF. The CDR3 nucleotides are TGTGCCATCAGTGAGGGGGCCTATGGCTACACCTTC.

This chain links TRBV29-1 with TRBJ1-2, with 7 bases lining up with TRBD1. In germline, CDR1 is SQVTM, CDR2 ANQGSEA. The V and J ends lost 6 bases and 5 bases, in that order; junction bases with no gene match: 12. This CDR3 contains 14 residues. In DNA, the CDR3 is TGCAGCGTCGGATTAAGTCCAGGGGGTTATGGCTACACCTTC. Translated: CSVGLSPGGYGYTF.